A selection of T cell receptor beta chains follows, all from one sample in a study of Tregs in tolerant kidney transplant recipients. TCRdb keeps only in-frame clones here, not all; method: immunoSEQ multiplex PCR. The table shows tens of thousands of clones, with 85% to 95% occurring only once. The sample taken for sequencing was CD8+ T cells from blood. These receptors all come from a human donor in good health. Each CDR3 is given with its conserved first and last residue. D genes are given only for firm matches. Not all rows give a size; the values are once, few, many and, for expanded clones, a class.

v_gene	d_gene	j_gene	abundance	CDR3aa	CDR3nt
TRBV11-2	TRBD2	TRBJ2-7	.	CASSPGLAGPGYSGEQYF	TGTGCCAGCAGCCCCGGACTAGCGGGACCCGGATACTCTGGGGAGCAGTACTTC
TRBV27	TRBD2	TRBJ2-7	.	CASIRLAGNYEQYF	TGTGCCAGCATAAGACTAGCGGGAAACTACGAGCAGTACTTC
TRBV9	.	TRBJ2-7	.	CASSVEGGMWVEQYF	TGTGCCAGCAGCGTAGAGGGGGGAATGTGGGTCGAGCAGTACTTC
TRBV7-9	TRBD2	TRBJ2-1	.	CASSRLAAGASYNEQFF	TGTGCCAGCAGCCGCTTAGCAGCGGGGGCCTCCTACAATGAGCAGTTCTTC
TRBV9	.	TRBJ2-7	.	CASSPRLGLGYEQYF	TGTGCCAGCAGCCCGAGGTTGGGCCTGGGCTACGAGCAGTACTTC
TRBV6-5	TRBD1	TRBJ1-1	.	CASSYAGQGNTEAFF	TGTGCCAGCAGTTACGCGGGACAGGGGAACACTGAAGCTTTCTTT
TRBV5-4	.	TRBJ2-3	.	CASSLNRGGTDTQYF	TGTGCCAGCAGCTTGAACCGTGGGGGCACAGATACGCAGTATTTT
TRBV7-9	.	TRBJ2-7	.	CASSQDRSSYEQYF	TGTGCCAGCAGCCAAGACAGGAGCTCCTACGAGCAGTACTTC
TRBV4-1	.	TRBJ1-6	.	CASSPTGLGSPLHF	TGCGCCAGCAGCCCCACAGGGTTGGGTTCACCCCTCCACTTT
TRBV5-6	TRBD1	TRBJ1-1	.	CASSWGQGATEAFF	TGTGCCAGCAGCTGGGGACAGGGGGCAACTGAAGCTTTCTTT
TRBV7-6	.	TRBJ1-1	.	CASSLSLGAEGMNTEAFF	TGTGCCAGCAGCTTGAGCCTTGGGGCCGAGGGCATGAACACTGAAGCTTTCTTT
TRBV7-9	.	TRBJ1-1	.	CASSSGSTEAFF	TGTGCCAGCAGCTCTGGGAGCACTGAAGCTTTCTTT
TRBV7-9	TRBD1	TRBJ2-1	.	CASSGWTGKSYNEQFF	TGTGCCAGCAGCGGATGGACAGGGAAGTCCTACAATGAGCAGTTCTTC
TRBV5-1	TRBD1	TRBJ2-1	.	CASSLRDRGIDEQFF	TGCGCCAGCAGCCTCCGGGACAGGGGCATAGATGAGCAGTTCTTC
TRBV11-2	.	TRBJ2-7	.	CASSLVVNYEQYF	TGTGCCAGCAGCTTAGTTGTCAACTACGAGCAGTACTTC
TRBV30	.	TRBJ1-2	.	CAWSSGEEGYTF	TGTGCCTGGAGTTCGGGGGAAGAGGGCTACACCTTC
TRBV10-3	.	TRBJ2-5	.	CAISEGTTGETQYF	TGTGCCATCAGTGAGGGGACGACGGGAGAGACCCAGTACTTC
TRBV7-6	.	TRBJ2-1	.	CASSLADYPTSSYNEQFF	TGTGCCAGCAGCTTAGCTGACTACCCAACGAGCTCCTACAATGAGCAGTTCTTC
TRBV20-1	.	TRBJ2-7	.	CSADTTGNF	TGCAGTGCGGACACCACGGGCAACTTC
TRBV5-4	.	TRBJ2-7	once	CASSLVATAYEQYF	TGTGCCAGCAGCTTGGTAGCGACAGCCTACGAGCAGTACTTC
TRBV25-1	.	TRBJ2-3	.	CASSEGPRGYTDTQYF	TGTGCCAGCAGTGAAGGCCCTCGGGGCTACACAGATACGCAGTATTTT
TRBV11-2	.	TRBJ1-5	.	CASSFDSQGNQPQHF	TGTGCCAGCAGCTTTGACAGCCAAGGCAATCAGCCCCAGCATTTT
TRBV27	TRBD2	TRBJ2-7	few	CASSFGGGPGEQYF	TGTGCCAGCAGTTTTGGGGGAGGGCCAGGGGAGCAGTACTTC
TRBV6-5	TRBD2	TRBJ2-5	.	CASKLAGGFQETQYF	TGTGCCAGCAAACTAGCGGGGGGGTTTCAAGAGACCCAGTACTTC
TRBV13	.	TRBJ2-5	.	CASSLEGTRGETQYF	TGTGCCAGCAGCTTAGAAGGGACCCGAGGAGAGACCCAGTACTTC
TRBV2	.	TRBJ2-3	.	CASRTDTQYF	TGTGCCAGCAGAACAGATACGCAGTATTTT
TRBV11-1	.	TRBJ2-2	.	CASSFNGGELFF	TGTGCCAGCAGCTTCAACGGCGGGGAGCTGTTTTTT
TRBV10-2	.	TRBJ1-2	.	CASSESSGNNYGYTF	TGCGCCAGCAGTGAGTCTTCGGGGAATAACTATGGCTACACCTTC
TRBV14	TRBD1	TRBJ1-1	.	CASSGTGAEAFF	TGTGCCAGCAGCGGGACAGGTGCCGAAGCTTTCTTT
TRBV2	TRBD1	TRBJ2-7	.	CASSEGTGYEQYF	TGTGCCAGCAGTGAAGGGACAGGCTACGAGCAGTACTTC
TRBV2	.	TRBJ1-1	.	CARGANTEAFF	TGTGCCAGAGGGGCGAACACTGAAGCTTTCTTT
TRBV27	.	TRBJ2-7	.	CASSLSRAHEQYF	TGTGCCAGCAGTTTATCGCGGGCCCACGAGCAGTACTTC
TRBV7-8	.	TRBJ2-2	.	CASSWDSRNTGELFF	TGTGCCAGCAGCTGGGACTCGAGGAACACCGGGGAGCTGTTTTTT
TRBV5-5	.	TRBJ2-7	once	CASSQRSGARYEQYF	TGTGCCAGCAGCCAACGCTCAGGGGCACGATACGAGCAGTACTTC
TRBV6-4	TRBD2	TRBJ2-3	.	CASSPGDGGGTDTQYF	TGTGCCAGCAGCCCGGGGGATGGCGGGGGGACAGATACGCAGTATTTT
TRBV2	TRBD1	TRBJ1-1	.	CAKPGQTNTEAFF	TGTGCCAAACCGGGACAGACAAACACTGAAGCTTTCTTT
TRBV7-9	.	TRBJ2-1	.	CASSRTGYHNEQFF	TGTGCCAGCAGCCGTACAGGGTACCACAATGAGCAGTTCTTC
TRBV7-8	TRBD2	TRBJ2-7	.	CASSSSLAGDSSYEQYF	TGTGCCAGCAGCTCCTCACTAGCGGGGGATAGCTCCTACGAGCAGTACTTC
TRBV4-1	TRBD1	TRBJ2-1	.	CASSQGQGANEQFF	TGCGCCAGCAGCCAAGGGCAGGGGGCCAATGAGCAGTTCTTC
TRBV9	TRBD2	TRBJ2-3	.	CASSPGTSYWDTQYF	TGTGCCAGCAGCCCCGGGACTAGCTACTGGGATACGCAGTATTTT
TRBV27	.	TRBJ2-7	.	CASSPQGYEQYF	TGTGCCAGCAGTCCCCAGGGATACGAGCAGTACTTC
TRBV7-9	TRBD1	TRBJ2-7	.	CASSPRTGTPPYEQYF	TGTGCCAGCAGCCCTCGGACAGGGACCCCCCCCTACGAGCAGTACTTC
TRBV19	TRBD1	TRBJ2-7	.	CASSPTGGDEQYF	TGTGCCAGTAGTCCAACAGGGGGCGACGAGCAGTACTTC
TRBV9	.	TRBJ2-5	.	CASSVRRNEGREETQYF	TGTGCCAGCAGCGTACGACGGAATGAGGGACGGGAAGAGACCCAGTACTTC
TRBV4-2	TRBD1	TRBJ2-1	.	CATPKGGENEQFF	TGTGCCACCCCAAAAGGGGGCGAAAATGAGCAGTTCTTC
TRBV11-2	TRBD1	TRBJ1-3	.	CASSLDRGLGNTIYF	TGTGCCAGCAGCCTGGACAGGGGGCTTGGAAACACCATATATTTT
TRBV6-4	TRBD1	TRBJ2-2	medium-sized	CASRWDRNTGELFF	TGTGCCAGCAGGTGGGACAGAAACACCGGGGAGCTGTTTTTT
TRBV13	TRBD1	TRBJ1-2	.	CASSQGTGNYGYTF	TGTGCCAGCAGCCAGGGGACAGGGAACTATGGCTACACCTTC
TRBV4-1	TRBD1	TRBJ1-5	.	CASSQVWGQPGQSNQPQHF	TGCGCCAGCAGCCAAGTTTGGGGCCAACCGGGACAGAGCAATCAGCCCCAGCATTTT
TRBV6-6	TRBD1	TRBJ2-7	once	CASSPGQGWTYEQYF	TGTGCCAGCAGTCCCGGACAGGGGTGGACCTACGAGCAGTACTTC
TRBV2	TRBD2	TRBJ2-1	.	CAGLLAGEYNEQFF	TGTGCCGGGCTACTAGCGGGGGAGTACAATGAGCAGTTCTTC
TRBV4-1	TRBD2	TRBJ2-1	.	CASSQESSGTSLNEQFF	TGCGCCAGCAGCCAAGAATCTTCAGGGACTAGTCTCAATGAGCAGTTCTTC